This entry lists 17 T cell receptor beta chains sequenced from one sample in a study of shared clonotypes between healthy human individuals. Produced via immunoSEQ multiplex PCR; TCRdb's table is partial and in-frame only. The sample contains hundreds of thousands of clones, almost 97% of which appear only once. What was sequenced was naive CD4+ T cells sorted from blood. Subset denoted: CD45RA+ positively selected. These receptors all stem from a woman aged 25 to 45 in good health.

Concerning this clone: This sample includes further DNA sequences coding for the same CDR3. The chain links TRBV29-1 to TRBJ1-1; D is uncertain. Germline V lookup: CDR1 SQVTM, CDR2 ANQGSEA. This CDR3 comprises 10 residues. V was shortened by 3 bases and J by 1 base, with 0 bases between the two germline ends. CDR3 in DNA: TGCAGCGTTGAGAACACTGAAGCTTTCTTT. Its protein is CSVENTEAFF.

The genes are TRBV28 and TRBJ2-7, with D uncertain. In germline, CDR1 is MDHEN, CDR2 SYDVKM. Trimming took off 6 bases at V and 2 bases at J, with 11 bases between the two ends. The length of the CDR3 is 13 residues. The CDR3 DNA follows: TGTGCCAGCAGCCCCCCACCAGCCTACGAGCAGTACTTC. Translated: CASSPPPAYEQYF.

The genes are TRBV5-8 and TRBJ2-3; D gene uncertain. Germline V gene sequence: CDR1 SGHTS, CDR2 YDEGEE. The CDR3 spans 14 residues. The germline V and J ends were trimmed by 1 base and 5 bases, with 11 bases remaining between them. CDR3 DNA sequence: TGTGCCAGCAGCTTGTACGTGTCAGGAGATACGCAGTATTTT. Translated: CASSLYVSGDTQYF.

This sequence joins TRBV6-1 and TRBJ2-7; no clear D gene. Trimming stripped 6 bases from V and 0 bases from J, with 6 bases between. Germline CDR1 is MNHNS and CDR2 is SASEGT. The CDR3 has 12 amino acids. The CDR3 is CASSLNSYEQYF. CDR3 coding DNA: TGTGCCAGCAGCCTCAACTCCTACGAGCAGTACTTC.

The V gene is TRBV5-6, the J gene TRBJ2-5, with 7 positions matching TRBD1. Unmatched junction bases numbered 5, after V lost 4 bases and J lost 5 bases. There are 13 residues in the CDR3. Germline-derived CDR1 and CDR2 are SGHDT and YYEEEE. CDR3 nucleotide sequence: TGTGCCAGCAGCAACAGGGGTCCCGAGACCCAGTACTTC. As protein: CASSNRGPETQYF. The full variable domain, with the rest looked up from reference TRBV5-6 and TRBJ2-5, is DAGVTQSPTHLIKTRGQQVTLRCSPKSGHDTVSWYQQALGQGPQFIFQYYEEEERQRGNFPDRFSGHQFPNYSSELNVNALLLGDSALYLCASSNRGPETQYFGPGTRLLVL.

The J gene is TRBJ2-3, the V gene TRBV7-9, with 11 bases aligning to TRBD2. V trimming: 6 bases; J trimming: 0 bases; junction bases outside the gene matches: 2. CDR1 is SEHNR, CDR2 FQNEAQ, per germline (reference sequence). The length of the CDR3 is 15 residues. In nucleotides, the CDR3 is TGTGCCAGCAGGGGACTAGCGGCTAGCACAGATACGCAGTATTTT. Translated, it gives CASRGLAASTDTQYF.

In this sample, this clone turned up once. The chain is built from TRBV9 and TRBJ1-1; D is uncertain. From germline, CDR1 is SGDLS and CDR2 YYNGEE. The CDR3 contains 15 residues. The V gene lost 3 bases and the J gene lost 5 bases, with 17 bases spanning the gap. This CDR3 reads CASSAPKAVRTEAFF. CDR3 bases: TGTGCCAGCAGCGCCCCAAAGGCGGTTAGGACTGAAGCTTTCTTT.

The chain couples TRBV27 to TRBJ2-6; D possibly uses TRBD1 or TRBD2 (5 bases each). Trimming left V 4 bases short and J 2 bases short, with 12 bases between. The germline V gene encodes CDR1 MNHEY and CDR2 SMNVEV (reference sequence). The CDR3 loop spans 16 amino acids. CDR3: CASSSALGAGANVLTF. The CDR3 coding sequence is TGTGCCAGCAGTTCAGCGCTGGGGGCTGGGGCCAACGTCCTGACTTTC.

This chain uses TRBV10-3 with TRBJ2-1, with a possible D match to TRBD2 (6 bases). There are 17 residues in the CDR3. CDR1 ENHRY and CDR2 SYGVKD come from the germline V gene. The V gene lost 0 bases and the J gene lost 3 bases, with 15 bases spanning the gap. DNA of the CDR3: TGTGCCATCAGTGAGTCGCGGGGAAAGATTGGCTACAATGAGCAGTTCTTC. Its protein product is CAISESRGKIGYNEQFF.

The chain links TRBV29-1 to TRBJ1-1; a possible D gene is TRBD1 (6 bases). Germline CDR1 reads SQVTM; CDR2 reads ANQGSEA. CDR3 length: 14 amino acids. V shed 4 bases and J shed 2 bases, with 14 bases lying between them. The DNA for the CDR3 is TGCAGCGTTGCACAGGGCAGGAAAAACACTGAAGCTTTCTTT. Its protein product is CSVAQGRKNTEAFF.

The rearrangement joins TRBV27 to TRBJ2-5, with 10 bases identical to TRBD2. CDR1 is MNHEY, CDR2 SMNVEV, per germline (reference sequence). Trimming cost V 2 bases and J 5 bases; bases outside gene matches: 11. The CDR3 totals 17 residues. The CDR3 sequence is CASSLTPSLAGEETQYF. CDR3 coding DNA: TGTGCCAGCAGTTTAACCCCCTCCCTAGCGGGAGAGGAGACCCAGTACTTC.

The CDR3 DNA reads TGTGCCAGCAGTTTTAGGCTAAAAAACATTCAGTACTTC. Protein: CASSFRLKNIQYF. The chain links TRBV28 to TRBJ2-4; D is unclear. V dropped 3 bases and J dropped 4 bases, with 7 bases sitting between them. The CDR3 totals 13 residues. Germline V gene lookup returns CDR1 MDHEN and CDR2 SYDVKM.

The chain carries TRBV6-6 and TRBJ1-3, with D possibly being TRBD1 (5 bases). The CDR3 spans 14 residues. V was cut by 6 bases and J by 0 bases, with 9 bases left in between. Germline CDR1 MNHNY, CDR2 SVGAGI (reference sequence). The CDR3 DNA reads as TGTGCCAGCAGCTTCGGACACTCTGGAAACACCATATATTTT. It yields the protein CASSFGHSGNTIYF.

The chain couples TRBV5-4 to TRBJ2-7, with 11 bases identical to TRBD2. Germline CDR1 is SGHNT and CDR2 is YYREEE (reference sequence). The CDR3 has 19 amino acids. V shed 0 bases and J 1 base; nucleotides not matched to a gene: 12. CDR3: CASSLAGTSGALRSYEQYF. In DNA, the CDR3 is TGTGCCAGCAGCTTGGCCGGGACTAGCGGTGCGTTACGTTCCTACGAGCAGTACTTC.

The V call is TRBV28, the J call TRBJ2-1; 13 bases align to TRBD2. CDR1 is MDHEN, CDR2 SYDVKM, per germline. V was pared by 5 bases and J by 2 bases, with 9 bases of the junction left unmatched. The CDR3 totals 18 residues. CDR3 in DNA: TGTGCCAGCAGTCCCTGGACTAGCGGGAGACCCCCCTACAATGAGCAGTTCTTC. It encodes CASSPWTSGRPPYNEQFF.

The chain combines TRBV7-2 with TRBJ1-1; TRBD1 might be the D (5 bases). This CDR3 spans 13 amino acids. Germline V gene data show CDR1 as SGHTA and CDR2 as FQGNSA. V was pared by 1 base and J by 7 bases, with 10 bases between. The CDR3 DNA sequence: TGTGCCAGCAGCTTAGAACAGGAACTTGAAGCTTTCTTT. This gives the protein CASSLEQELEAFF.

This chain's CDR3 is CASSPQERVDYGYTF. CDR3 DNA: TGTGCCAGCAGTCCCCAGGAGAGGGTGGACTATGGCTACACCTTC. This chain links TRBV6-6 with TRBJ1-2; D is undetermined. This CDR3 has 15 amino acids. V gave up 5 bases and J gave up 3 bases, with 16 bases separating them. CDR1 and CDR2 from the germline V gene are MNHNY and SVGAGI (reference sequence).